This TCR beta chain stems from a study of blood T cells in healthy people across ages (dated by TCRdb to 2015 to 2017). About the full investigation: In model experiments, roughly one uniquely barcoded TCR beta cDNA molecule per two T cells was captured by template switching. Two additional independent replicas of 1 million unique cDNA reads from the same blood draw were analyzed for two donors (one aged 18 to 30 and one aged 80 or older). The donors were divided into four age groups: young (average roughly 15 years), middle-aged (about 39), aged (roughly 66) and long-lived (around 87). To avoid experimental bias, donors of different ages were spread randomly across the sequencing lanes. The study measured age-related changes in TCR beta repertoire diversity using deep sequencing normalized with unique cDNA molecular identifiers. Broader findings and caveats from the paper: As age increased, observed TCR beta diversity per million T cells dropped in a roughly linear way, and a significant reduction was already evident by age 40. Observed TCR beta diversity correlated strongly with the percentage of naive T cells measured by flow cytometry. Because the CMV infection status of the donors was unknown, age-related changes in expanded clonotypes may potentially have been confounded. Estimates of total diversity based on one million sequenced T cells were regarded as lower bounds and as underestimates. Because profiling used bulk unsorted PBMCs, naive and antigen-experienced compartments could not be compared conclusively. Compared with the aged group, the long-lived group had more naive CD4+ T cells, fewer expanded clones and increased TCR diversity, a pattern suggesting age selection.

A note on this clonotype: Its antigen is still unknown. Base qualities are not at hand, and no much larger clone is one base apart.

The library was generated by 5' RACE. The instrument given in TCRdb is Illumina HiSeq 2500. A second PCR of roughly 7 to 11 cycles was performed with a sample-barcoded 5' primer and a J-beta primer mix. A unique molecular identifier was introduced onto each TCR beta cDNA molecule by a template-switch 5' adaptor carrying 12 random nucleotides. At least 2.5 million CDR3-containing paired-end reads were obtained from each sample. The Mint cDNA synthesis kit, primed by a TRBC-specific oligonucleotide, was used to synthesize first-strand cDNA from all RNA. All cDNA was treated with uracil-DNA glycosylase and then went through a first 18-cycle PCR with the universal primers M1SS and BC2_uni_R. Per the original workflow: For normalization, 1 million high-quality reads, each with a distinct molecular identifier, were randomly selected from each sample. Instead of being binned into consensus sequences, reads with shared molecular identifiers were discarded. MiTCR, run with a Q25 quality threshold and the strictest error-elimination algorithm, handled CDR3 identification, clonotype clustering and error correction. A nonparametric unseen species model using Euler transformation provided a lower-bound estimate of total TCR beta diversity. TCRdb's own reprocessing of the public reads used fastp at Q25 and MiXCR and kept productive beta chains. Every entry covers one CDR3 protein and lists the most common genes and DNA from its rows. The V and J calls shown here were made by TCRdb, not taken from the authors' results. The sample table lists about 1.8 million distinct CDR3 sequences, about 49% of them with a count of one. The ten largest clones take up less than 2.5% of the sample.

V is cut back by 7 bases and J by 5 bases, with 9 bases in the junction unmatched. The CDR3, from cysteine to phenylalanine, totals 15 residues. The CDR3 DNA has 45 bases and is translated from base 1. Taken from the germline V gene, the CDR1 and CDR2 loops are MNHEY and SVGEGT. Donors were 35 to 40 systemically healthy Caucasian individuals from Russia aged 6 to 90 years. Around 9.9 milliliters of peripheral blood were collected from each donor into EDTA-treated Vacutainer tubes. Ficoll-Paque density-gradient centrifugation was used to isolate PBMCs, with at least 7 million per sample. Trizol reagent was used to extract total RNA from the PBMCs, yielding at least 5.5 micrograms per sample. The percentages of naive CD45RAhigh/CD27high T cells were determined by flow cytometry on a PBMC aliquot from every donor.

Recombination linked TRBV6-2 or TRBV6-3 to TRBJ2-1, with 9 central nucleotides matching TRBD2. The sample was blood. This clonotype originated in a woman aged 40 to 50 in good health. This receptor has the CDR3 CASKLLAGHNNEQFF. The DNA is TGTGCCAGCAAGCTTCTAGCGGGGCACAACAATGAGCAGTTCTTC.